This is a list of T cell receptor beta chains from one sample in a study of T cell changes during pregnancy in multiple sclerosis. Assay used: immunoSEQ multiplex PCR; TCRdb lists only in-frame clones, some missing. The sample yields just over 60,000 clones, approximately 90% seen once. The material was peripheral blood, obtained in the second trimester of pregnancy. The receptors stem from a female donor in good health, enrolled as a control in a pregnancy study. Both conserved end residues are part of each CDR3. D genes are given only for firm matches. Size values are once, few and many counts, or a class for expanded clones, and some rows have none.

D	V	J	size	CDR3	DNA
-	TRBV30	TRBJ1-3	-	CAWKTFGNTIYF	TGTGCCTGGAAGACATTTGGAAACACCATATATTTT
-	TRBV7-3	TRBJ2-2	-	CACQGQNTGELFF	TGTGCCTGTCAGGGACAGAACACCGGGGAGCTGTTTTTT
-	TRBV13	TRBJ2-3	-	CASSFGAEDTQYF	TGTGCCAGCAGCTTTGGGGCCGAGGATACGCAGTATTTT
-	TRBV5-1	TRBJ2-1	-	CASSLSLLAGPYNEQFF	TGCGCCAGCAGTCTGTCTCTCCTAGCTGGACCCTACAATGAGCAGTTCTTC
-	TRBV6-6	TRBJ2-5	-	CASSFPSEETQYF	TGTGCCAGCAGTTTTCCTAGCGAAGAGACCCAGTACTTC
-	TRBV7-9	TRBJ2-1	-	CASGRGTYNEQFF	TGTGCCAGCGGAAGGGGCACCTACAATGAGCAGTTCTTC
TRBD1	TRBV15	TRBJ2-1	-	CATSVDRGRYNEQFF	TGTGCCACCAGCGTCGACAGGGGGCGATACAATGAGCAGTTCTTC
TRBD1	TRBV9	TRBJ1-2	-	CASSFEDRGGLGYTF	TGTGCCAGCAGCTTTGAGGACAGGGGAGGTTTGGGCTACACCTTC
TRBD2	TRBV28	TRBJ2-1	-	CASSSPLAGEEQFF	TGTGCCAGCAGTTCTCCACTAGCGGGAGAGGAGCAGTTCTTC
TRBD1	TRBV30	TRBJ1-2	-	CAWSVNRGGVGYTF	TGTGCCTGGAGTGTTAACAGGGGGGGTGTTGGCTACACCTTC
-	TRBV27	TRBJ2-5	-	CASTNQETQYF	TGTGCCAGCACCAACCAAGAGACCCAGTACTTC
-	TRBV4-1	TRBJ2-5	-	CASSQDSVTQYF	TGCGCCAGCAGCCAAGATTCAGTGACCCAGTACTTC
-	TRBV9	TRBJ2-5	-	CASSDMGQGGETQYF	TGTGCCAGCAGCGACATGGGGCAGGGAGGAGAGACCCAGTACTTC
-	TRBV29-1	TRBJ1-2	-	CSVVPGVGGGLDYGYTF	TGCAGCGTTGTTCCCGGGGTCGGCGGAGGACTAGACTATGGCTACACCTTC
-	TRBV18	TRBJ1-6	-	CASSQYHPGQNSPLHF	TGTGCCAGCTCACAATATCACCCAGGTCAGAATTCACCCCTCCACTTT
TRBD2	TRBV9	TRBJ2-3	-	CASSTTGLAGADTQYF	TGTGCCAGCAGTACAACTGGACTAGCGGGAGCAGATACGCAGTATTTT
-	TRBV5-5	TRBJ2-5	-	CASSFGAGETKTQYF	TGTGCCAGCAGCTTTGGGGCAGGGGAAACAAAGACCCAGTACTTC
TRBD1	TRBV15	TRBJ2-5	-	CATSRSDRGETQYF	TGTGCCACCAGCAGATCTGACAGGGGTGAGACCCAGTACTTC
TRBD1	TRBV18	TRBJ2-1	-	CASLGGLGQGLYNEQFF	TGTGCCAGCTTAGGCGGGCTGGGACAGGGCCTCTACAATGAGCAGTTCTTC
TRBD2	TRBV9	TRBJ2-1	-	CASSPSGQREINEQFF	TGTGCCAGCAGCCCCAGCGGCCAGCGGGAGATAAATGAGCAGTTCTTC
TRBD2	TRBV18	TRBJ2-3	once	CASSPPGTRKSDTQYF	TGTGCCAGCTCACCACCCGGGACTAGGAAGTCAGATACGCAGTATTTT
-	TRBV13	TRBJ2-7	once	CASSLGRGFLGAYEQYF	TGTGCCAGCAGCTTAGGCCGAGGCTTCCTCGGGGCCTACGAGCAGTACTTC
-	TRBV5-5	TRBJ1-2	-	CASSQEGDGYTF	TGTGCCAGCAGCCAGGAAGGGGATGGCTACACCTTC
-	TRBV18	TRBJ2-7	-	CASSLNRRTVVYEQYF	TGTGCCAGCTCCCTCAACCGTAGGACAGTAGTCTACGAGCAGTACTTC
TRBD1	TRBV18	TRBJ1-1	once	CASSPQQGVTEAFF	TGTGCCAGCTCACCACAACAGGGGGTCACTGAAGCTTTCTTT
-	TRBV29-1	TRBJ2-3	-	CSGGQTGDTQYF	TGCAGCGGAGGACAGACGGGGGATACGCAGTATTTT
-	TRBV9	TRBJ2-7	-	CASSPRGAKSTFDEQYF	TGTGCCAGCAGCCCTCGCGGGGCCAAGAGCACTTTTGACGAGCAGTACTTC
-	TRBV5-1	TRBJ1-6	few	CASSLLGEGSPLHF	TGCGCCAGCAGCTTACTAGGGGAGGGATCACCCCTCCACTTT
TRBD2	TRBV27	TRBJ2-1	-	CASSLTSGIINEQFF	TGTGCCAGCAGTTTAACCAGCGGGATTATCAATGAGCAGTTCTTC
-	TRBV30	TRBJ2-5	-	CASTSSQGTGEQETQYF	TGTGCCTCAACTAGTTCCCAAGGGACGGGGGAGCAAGAGACCCAGTACTTC
-	TRBV18	TRBJ2-3	-	CASSLLGPKDTQYF	TGTGCCAGCTCCCTTCTTGGGCCTAAAGATACGCAGTATTTT
-	TRBV15	TRBJ1-3	-	CATSKQGTGNTIYF	TGTGCCACCAGCAAACAGGGAACTGGAAACACCATATATTTT
-	TRBV6-5	TRBJ1-1	-	CASSHRGQRNTEAFF	TGTGCCAGCAGCCACCGGGGACAAAGGAACACTGAAGCTTTCTTT
-	TRBV2	TRBJ1-5	-	CACKPDYSNQPQHF	TGTGCCTGTAAACCAGACTATAGCAATCAGCCCCAGCATTTT
-	TRBV2	TRBJ1-2	once	CATVLQGPGYTF	TGTGCCACCGTGCTCCAGGGGCCGGGCTACACCTTC
TRBD1	TRBV18	TRBJ2-3	-	CASSTTGQGVDTQYF	TGTGCCAGCTCCACCACCGGACAGGGGGTCGATACGCAGTATTTT
TRBD1	TRBV6-1	TRBJ2-5	-	CASSEVGGGTGGRTQYF	TGTGCCAGCAGTGAGGTTGGGGGAGGGACAGGGGGTAGGACCCAGTACTTC
TRBD1	TRBV7-9	TRBJ2-3	-	CASSLTRSGTGGTDTQYF	TGTGCCAGCAGCCTCACTCGGTCCGGGACAGGGGGCACAGATACGCAGTATTTT
-	TRBV5-1	TRBJ2-3	-	CASKKGGFTDTQYF	TGCGCCAGCAAAAAAGGCGGGTTCACAGATACGCAGTATTTT
TRBD1	TRBV4-1	TRBJ1-1	-	CASSQGDRGITEAFF	TGCGCCAGCAGCCAAGGGGACAGGGGGATCACTGAAGCTTTCTTT
-	TRBV5-6	TRBJ2-1	-	CASSSQQEGFPYNEQFF	TGTGCCAGCAGCTCTCAACAGGAAGGTTTCCCCTACAATGAGCAGTTCTTC
TRBD1	TRBV2	TRBJ1-5	-	CASSGPGGKEGQPQHF	TGTGCCAGCAGTGGTCCAGGGGGCAAGGAGGGTCAGCCCCAGCATTTT
TRBD1	TRBV7-8	TRBJ2-3	-	CASSLGSGQGRDTQYF	TGTGCCAGCAGCTTAGGGTCGGGACAGGGAAGAGATACGCAGTATTTT
TRBD2	TRBV18	TRBJ2-5	-	CASSPGPGRGETQYF	TGTGCCAGCTCACCAGGGCCAGGGAGGGGAGAGACCCAGTACTTC
TRBD2	TRBV5-6	TRBJ2-1	-	CASSSGLTGGEQFF	TGTGCCAGCAGCTCGGGACTAACCGGGGGTGAGCAGTTCTTC
-	TRBV11-3	TRBJ2-1	-	CASSLGIAGWDNEQFF	TGTGCCAGCAGCTTGGGTATCGCGGGTTGGGATAATGAGCAGTTCTTC